This entry features one TCR beta chain sequence. Its antigen is unidentified. The assay was run at deep level. Generated by immunoSEQ multiplex PCR, the TCRdb table keeps only in-frame clones and is missing some. The data contain 740,000 or so clones, around 78% of them singletons. This record comes from a study of shared clonotypes between healthy human individuals. Study as a whole: The study drew on a couple of women and a few men aged 18 to 49 as donors. Points from the study as a whole: Memory subsets generally showed smaller estimated richness than naive subsets did. In having few donors, the study represented limited genetic and exposure-history diversity.

This CDR3 is 15 amino acids long. Germline assignment: CDR1 SGDLS and CDR2 YYNGEE. V shed 1 base and J shed 2 bases, with 10 bases lying between them. The chain joins TRBV9 to TRBJ1-3; D uncertain. Sequencing input: memory CD4+ T cells sorted from blood. Subset here: CD45RA-negative fraction. The source is a woman between 25 and 40 years old in good health. The CDR3 DNA is TGTGCCAGCAGCGTAACCAAAAGCCCTGGAAACACCATATATTTT. This codes for CASSVTKSPGNTIYF.